The sequence of this T cell receptor (beta chain) was determined in a study of blood T cell repertoires in COVID-19. About the research overall: Sites in the United States, Italy and Spain provided acute and convalescent COVID-19 samples. T cells, B-cell-depleted T cells, or PBMCs provided the cDNA or gDNA that served as material.

Germline assignment: CDR1 SGHTA and CDR2 FQGTGA. This CDR3 contains 16 residues. The J segment lost 1 base and the V segment lost 3 bases, leaving 5 bases of the junction unmatched. Per the original methods: Nucleated cell counts were estimated from reference gene primer amplification. TCRdb keeps only in-frame clones here, not all; method: immunoSEQ multiplex PCR. V, J and clone size derive from that table, while D and trimming were established from the DNA sequence. Among around 20,000 clones listed, more than 75% were seen once. The chain is built from TRBV7-3 and TRBJ2-2; 7 bases are a match to TRBD1. The clonotype originates from a human donor in a cohort sampled during active COVID-19. Sequencing input: peripheral blood. The CDR3 coding sequence is TGTGCCAGCAGCTTTACCGGGACAGTGAACACCGGGGAGCTGTTTTTT. Its translation is CASSFTGTVNTGELFF.